These T cell receptor beta chains were read from a single sample in a study of cytomegalovirus exposure and HLA in healthy donors. The method was immunoSEQ multiplex PCR; TCRdb's version includes in-frame clones alone and lacks a portion of them. This table has about 120,000 clones, approximately 87% appearing once. The sequencing sample was made of PBMCs. The receptors were sampled from a man younger than 35 in good health and CMV-seropositive. The conserved cysteine and the conserved F or W are not part of the CDR3 here. The D gene is left open where the match is weak.

V,J,D,length,CDR3
TRBV7-3,TRBJ1-1,NA,13,ASSDSGRGDTEAF
TRBV5-5,TRBJ1-2,NA,16,ASSLVLPGGTHNYGYT
TRBV11-3,TRBJ2-5,NA,11,ASSSRSGETQY
TRBV15,TRBJ1-4,NA,10,ATGAGDEKLF
TRBV25-1,TRBJ2-3,TRBD1,13,ASRTTGGLGSTQY
TRBV2,TRBJ1-1,NA,13,ASSEQGQMDTEAF
TRBV27,TRBJ1-2,NA,14,ASRFGKGGSDYGYT
TRBV27,TRBJ1-2,NA,13,ASSPRAGAAYGYT
TRBV29-1,TRBJ2-1,TRBD2,11,SARPGGGNEQF
TRBV7-9,TRBJ1-2,NA,12,ASNADRTDYGYT
TRBV5-6,TRBJ2-7,NA,13,ASSLLTGPYGEQY
TRBV6-5,TRBJ2-3,TRBD1,12,ASSRDRSTDTQY
TRBV6-5,TRBJ2-7,NA,13,ASSYSARGTSEQY
TRBV2,TRBJ2-7,NA,10,ASKRSSYEQY
TRBV15,TRBJ2-5,TRBD1,13,ATSSGGQVTETQY
TRBV5-1,TRBJ1-1,TRBD1,12,ASSSKQGANEAF
TRBV29-1,TRBJ2-3,NA,11,SVHGRLTDTQY
TRBV30,TRBJ2-2,NA,16,AWSDGLGFPGVPGELF
TRBV10-3,TRBJ2-1,TRBD1,13,AITPAGTGTNEQF
TRBV29-1,TRBJ1-2,NA,10,SVPKDGYGYT
TRBV10-3,TRBJ2-5,NA,13,AISGSARVQETQY
TRBV29-1,TRBJ1-1,NA,10,SVDRENTEAF
TRBV6-5,TRBJ2-3,NA,14,ASSYSMGRGTDTQY
TRBV7-2,TRBJ2-7,TRBD1,10,ASSLTGDEQY